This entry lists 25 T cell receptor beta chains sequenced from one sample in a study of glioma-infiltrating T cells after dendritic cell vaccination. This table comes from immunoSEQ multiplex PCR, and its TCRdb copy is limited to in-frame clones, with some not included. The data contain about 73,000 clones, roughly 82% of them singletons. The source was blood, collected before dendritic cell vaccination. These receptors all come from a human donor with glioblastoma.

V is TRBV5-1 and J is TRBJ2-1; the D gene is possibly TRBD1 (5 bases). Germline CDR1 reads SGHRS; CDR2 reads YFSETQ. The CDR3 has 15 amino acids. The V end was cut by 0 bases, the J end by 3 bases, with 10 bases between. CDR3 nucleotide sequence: TGCGCCAGCAGCTTGGTGCAGGGCTACTACAATGAGCAGTTCTTC. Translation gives CASSLVQGYYNEQFF.

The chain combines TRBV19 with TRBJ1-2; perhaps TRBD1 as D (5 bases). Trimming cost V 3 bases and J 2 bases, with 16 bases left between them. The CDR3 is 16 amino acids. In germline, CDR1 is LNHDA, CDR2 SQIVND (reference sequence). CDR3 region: CASSIRGEGWNYGYTF. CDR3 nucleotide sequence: TGTGCCAGTAGTATCCGGGGGGAGGGCTGGAACTATGGCTACACCTTC.

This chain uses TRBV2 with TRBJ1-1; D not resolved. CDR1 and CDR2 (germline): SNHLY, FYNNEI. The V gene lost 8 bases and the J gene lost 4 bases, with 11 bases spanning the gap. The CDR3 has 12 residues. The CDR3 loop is CASWMGSTEAFF. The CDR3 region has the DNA TGTGCCAGCTGGATGGGGAGCACTGAAGCTTTCTTT. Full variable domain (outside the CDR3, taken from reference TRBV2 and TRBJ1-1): EPEVTQTPSHQVTQMGQEVILRCVPISNHLYFYWYRQILGQKVEFLVSFYNNEISEKSEIFDDQFSVERPDGSNFTLKIRSTKLEDSAMYFCASWMGSTEAFFGQGTRLTVV.

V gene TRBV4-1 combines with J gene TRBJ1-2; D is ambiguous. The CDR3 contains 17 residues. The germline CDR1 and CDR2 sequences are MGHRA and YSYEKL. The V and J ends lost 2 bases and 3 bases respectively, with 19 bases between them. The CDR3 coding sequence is TGCGCCAGCAGCCAACCACCGGTAACCACCCTTTACTATGGCTACACCTTC. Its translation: CASSQPPVTTLYYGYTF.

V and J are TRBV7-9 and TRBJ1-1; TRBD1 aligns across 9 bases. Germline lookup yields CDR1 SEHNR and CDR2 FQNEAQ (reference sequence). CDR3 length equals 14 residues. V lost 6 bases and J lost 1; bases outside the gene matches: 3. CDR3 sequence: CASRPTGGNTEAFF. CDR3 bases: TGTGCCAGCAGGCCGACAGGGGGGAACACTGAAGCTTTCTTT. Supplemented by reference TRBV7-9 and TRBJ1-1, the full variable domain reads DTGVSQNPRHKITKRGQNVTFRCDPISEHNRLYWYRQTLGQGPEFLTYFQNEAQLEKSRLLSDRFSAERPKGSFSTLEIQRTEQGDSAMYLCASRPTGGNTEAFFGQGTRLTVV.

The CDR3 loop reads CASSYRNTGRDTDTQYF. In nucleotides, the CDR3 is TGTGCCAGCAGCTATAGGAATACAGGACGAGACACAGATACGCAGTATTTT. The chain recombines TRBV4-2 with TRBJ2-3, with a possible D match to TRBD1 (5 bases). Germline V gene lookup returns CDR1 LGHNA and CDR2 YNFKEQ. The CDR3 runs to 17 residues. Deletions cut 5 bases from V and 2 bases from J, with 20 bases between.

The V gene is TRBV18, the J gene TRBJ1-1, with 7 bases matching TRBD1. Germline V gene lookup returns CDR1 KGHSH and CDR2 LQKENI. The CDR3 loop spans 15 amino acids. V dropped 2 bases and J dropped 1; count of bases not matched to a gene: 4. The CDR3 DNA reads TGTGCCAGCTCACCAGACAGGGTACCGAACACTGAAGCTTTCTTT. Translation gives CASSPDRVPNTEAFF.

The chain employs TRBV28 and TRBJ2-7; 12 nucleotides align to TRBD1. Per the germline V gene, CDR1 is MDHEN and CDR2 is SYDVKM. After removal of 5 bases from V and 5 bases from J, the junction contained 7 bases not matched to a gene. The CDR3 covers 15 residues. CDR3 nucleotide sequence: TGTGCCAGCAGTGGGTCCGGGACAGGGGGCCACGAGCAGTACGTC. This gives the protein CASSGSGTGGHEQYV.

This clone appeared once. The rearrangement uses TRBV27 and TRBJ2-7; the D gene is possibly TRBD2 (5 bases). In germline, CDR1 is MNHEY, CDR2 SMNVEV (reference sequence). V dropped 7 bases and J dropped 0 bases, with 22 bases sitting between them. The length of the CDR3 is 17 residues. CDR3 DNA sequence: TGTGCCAGCACCAATCTACCCGGACTGGGGAGCTCCTACGAGCAGTACTTC. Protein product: CASTNLPGLGSSYEQYF.

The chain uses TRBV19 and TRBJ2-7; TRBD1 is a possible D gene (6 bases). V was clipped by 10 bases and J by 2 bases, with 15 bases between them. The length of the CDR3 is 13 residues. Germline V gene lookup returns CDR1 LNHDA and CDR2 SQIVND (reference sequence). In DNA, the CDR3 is TGTGCCACGACTCAACAGGGTACCTACGAGCAGTACTTC. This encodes CATTQQGTYEQYF.

The CDR3 nucleotides are TGCGCCAGCAGCCGCGGGACCGAAGAGACCCAGTACTTC. Its protein is CASSRGTEETQYF. The chain combines TRBV5-1 with TRBJ2-5, with D possibly matching TRBD2 (6 bases). With 4 bases removed from V and 3 bases from J, the gap between germline ends came to 10 bases. Germline-derived CDR1 and CDR2 are SGHRS and YFSETQ. This CDR3 is 13 amino acids long.

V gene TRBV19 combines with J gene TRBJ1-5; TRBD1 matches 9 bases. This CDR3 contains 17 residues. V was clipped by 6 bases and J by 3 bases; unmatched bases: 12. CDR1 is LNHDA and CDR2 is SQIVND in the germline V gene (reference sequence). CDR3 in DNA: TGTGCCAGTAGACAAACCCAGGGACAGGGCTACAATCAGCCCCAGCATTTT. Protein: CASRQTQGQGYNQPQHF.

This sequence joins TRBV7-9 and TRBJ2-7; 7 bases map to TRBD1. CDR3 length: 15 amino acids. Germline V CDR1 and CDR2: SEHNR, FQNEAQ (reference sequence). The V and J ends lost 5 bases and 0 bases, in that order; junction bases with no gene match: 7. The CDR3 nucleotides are TGTGCCAGCAGCCCGTGGACAGGCAGCTCCTACGAGCAGTACTTC. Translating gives CASSPWTGSSYEQYF.

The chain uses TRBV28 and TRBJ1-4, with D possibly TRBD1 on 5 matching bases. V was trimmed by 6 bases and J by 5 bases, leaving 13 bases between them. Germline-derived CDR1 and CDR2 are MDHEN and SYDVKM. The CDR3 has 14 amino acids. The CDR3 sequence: CASRSDSKNEKLFF. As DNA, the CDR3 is TGTGCCAGCAGATCCGACAGTAAGAATGAAAAACTGTTTTTT.

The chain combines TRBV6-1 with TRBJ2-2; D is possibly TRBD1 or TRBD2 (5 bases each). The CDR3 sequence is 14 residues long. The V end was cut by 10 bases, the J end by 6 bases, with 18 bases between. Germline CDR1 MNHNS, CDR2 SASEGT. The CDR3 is CATRALAQSGELFF. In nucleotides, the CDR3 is TGTGCCACCAGGGCCCTAGCCCAATCCGGGGAGCTGTTTTTT.

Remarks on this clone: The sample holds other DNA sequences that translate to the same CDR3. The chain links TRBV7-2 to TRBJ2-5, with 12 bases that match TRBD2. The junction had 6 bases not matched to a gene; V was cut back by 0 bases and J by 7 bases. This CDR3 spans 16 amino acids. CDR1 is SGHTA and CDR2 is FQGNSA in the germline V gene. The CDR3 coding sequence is TGTGCCAGCAGCTTAGCGCCTAGCGGGGGGGCAGGGACCCAGTACTTC. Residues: CASSLAPSGGAGTQYF.

CDR3 in DNA: TGTGCCAGCTCACCAAGGGGGACAGGGAATCAGCCCCAGCATTTT. It is translated as CASSPRGTGNQPQHF. V is TRBV18 and J is TRBJ1-5, with TRBD1 matching over 9 bases. Germline V gene lookup returns CDR1 KGHSH and CDR2 LQKENI. V lost 2 bases and J lost 4; bases outside the gene matches: 3. This CDR3 is built from 15 residues.

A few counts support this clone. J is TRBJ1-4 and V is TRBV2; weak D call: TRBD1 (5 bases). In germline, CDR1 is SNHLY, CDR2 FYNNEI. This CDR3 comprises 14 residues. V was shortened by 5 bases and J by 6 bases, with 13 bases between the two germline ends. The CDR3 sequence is CASSKGLSDEKLFF. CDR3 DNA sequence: TGTGCCAGCAGTAAGGGGCTATCCGATGAAAAACTGTTTTTT.

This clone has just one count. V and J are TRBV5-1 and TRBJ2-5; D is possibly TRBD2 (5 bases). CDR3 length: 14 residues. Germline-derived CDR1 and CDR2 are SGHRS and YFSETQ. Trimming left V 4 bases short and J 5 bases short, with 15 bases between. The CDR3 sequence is CASSKTRGDETQYF. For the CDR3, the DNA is TGCGCCAGCAGCAAAACCCGGGGAGACGAGACCCAGTACTTC. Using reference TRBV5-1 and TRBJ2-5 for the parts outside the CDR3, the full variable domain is KAGVTQTPRYLIKTRGQQVTLSCSPISGHRSVSWYQQTPGQGLQFLFEYFSETQRNKGNFPGRFSGRQFSNSRSEMNVSTLELGDSALYLCASSKTRGDETQYFGPGTRLLVL.

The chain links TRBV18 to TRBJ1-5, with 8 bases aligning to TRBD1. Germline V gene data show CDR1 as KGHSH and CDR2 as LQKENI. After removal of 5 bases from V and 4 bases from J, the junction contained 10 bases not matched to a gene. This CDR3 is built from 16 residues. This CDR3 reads CASSSGGRQGNQPQHF. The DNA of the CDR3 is TGTGCCAGCTCATCCGGTGGGCGACAGGGGAATCAGCCCCAGCATTTT.

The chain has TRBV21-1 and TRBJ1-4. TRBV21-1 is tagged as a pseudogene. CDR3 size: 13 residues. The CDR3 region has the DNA TGTGCCCGCTCCCCCGGGGGGAATGAAAAACTGTTTTTT. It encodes CARSPGGNEKLFF.

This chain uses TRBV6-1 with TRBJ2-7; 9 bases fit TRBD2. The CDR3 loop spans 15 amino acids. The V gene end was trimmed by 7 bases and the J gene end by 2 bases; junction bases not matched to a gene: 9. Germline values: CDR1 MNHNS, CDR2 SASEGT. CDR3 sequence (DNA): TGTGCCAGCACCGACGGGACTAGCCTCGCCTACGAGCAGTACGTC. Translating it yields CASTDGTSLAYEQYV.

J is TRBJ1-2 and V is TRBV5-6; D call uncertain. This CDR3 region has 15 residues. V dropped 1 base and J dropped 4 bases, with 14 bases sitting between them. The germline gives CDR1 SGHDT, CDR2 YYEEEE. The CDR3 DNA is TGTGCCAGCAGCTTGCCGATTAAGTCGGGCTATGGCTACACCTTC. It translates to CASSLPIKSGYGYTF.

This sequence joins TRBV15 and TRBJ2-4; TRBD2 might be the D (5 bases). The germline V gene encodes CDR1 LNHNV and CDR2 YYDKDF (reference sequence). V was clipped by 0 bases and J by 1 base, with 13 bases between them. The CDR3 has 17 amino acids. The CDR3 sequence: CATSRDRGGRAKNIQYF. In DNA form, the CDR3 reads TGTGCCACCAGCAGAGATCGTGGCGGGCGGGCCAAAAACATTCAGTACTTC. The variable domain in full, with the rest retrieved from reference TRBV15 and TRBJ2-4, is DAMVIQNPRYQVTQFGKPVTLSCSQTLNHNVMYWYQQKSSQAPKLLFHYYDKDFNNEADTPDNFQSRRPNTSFCFLDIRSPGLGDTAMYLCATSRDRGGRAKNIQYFGAGTRLSVL.

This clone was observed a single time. CDR3 loop: CASSPRQGATYEQYF. In DNA, the CDR3 is TGTGCCAGCAGTCCACGACAGGGGGCTACCTACGAGCAGTACTTC. The chain has TRBV6-5 and TRBJ2-7, with 10 bases that match TRBD1. The CDR3 has 15 residues. The germline V gene encodes CDR1 MNHEY and CDR2 SVGAGI. The V gene end was trimmed by 5 bases and the J gene end by 2 bases; junction bases not matched to a gene: 6.